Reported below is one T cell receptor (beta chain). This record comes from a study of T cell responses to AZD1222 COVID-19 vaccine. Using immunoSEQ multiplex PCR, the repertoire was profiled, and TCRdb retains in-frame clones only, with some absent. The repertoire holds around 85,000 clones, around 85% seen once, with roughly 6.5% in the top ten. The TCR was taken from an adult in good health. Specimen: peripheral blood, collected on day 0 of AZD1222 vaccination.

The CDR3 loop reads CASSQDRGAIYTF. The CDR3 DNA reads TGTGCCAGCAGCCAAGATAGAGGCGCGATCTACACCTTC. The chain carries TRBV3-1 (or the pseudogene TRBV3-2) and TRBJ1-2, with D unclear. Germline V CDR1 and CDR2: LGHDT, YNNKEL (reference sequence). This CDR3 has 13 amino acids. V lost 0 bases and J lost 10, with 12 bases in between.